Shown below are 13 T cell receptor beta chains from a single sample sequenced in a study of cytomegalovirus exposure and HLA in healthy donors. 13 Jbeta primers and 60 Vbeta primers were used for the PCR. The method was immunoSEQ multiplex PCR; TCRdb's version includes in-frame clones alone and lacks a portion of them. The repertoire consists of approximately 160,000 clones, with around four fifths occurring once and the leading ten covering approximately 10%. The sample taken for sequencing was PBMCs. These receptor sequences come from a man aged 18 to 29 in good health and CMV-seropositive.

As concerns this clone: The same CDR3 can be traced to other DNA sequences in this sample. The V call is TRBV5-1, the J call TRBJ2-3; weak D call: TRBD2 (7 bases). The V gene lost 0 bases and the J gene lost 1 base, with 9 bases spanning the gap. The CDR3 totals 15 residues. Germline V gene lookup returns CDR1 SGHRS and CDR2 YFSETQ. The chain's CDR3 is CASSLGGGGTDTQYF. As DNA, the CDR3 is TGCGCCAGCAGCTTGGGCGGGGGCGGCACAGATACGCAGTATTTT.

This rearrangement joins TRBV23-1 to TRBJ2-7, with D unclear. TRBV23-1 is treated as an ORF (open reading frame) with a function not yet certain. V shed 8 bases and J shed 4 bases, with 6 bases lying between them. The CDR3 extends over 10 amino acids. As DNA, the CDR3 is TGCGCCAGCGAGAGGTACGAGCAGTACTTC. This codes for CASERYEQYF.

Remarks on this clone: Other DNA sequences in the sample encode the same CDR3. The chain links TRBV9 to TRBJ2-7; D may be TRBD1 (5 bases). The V gene's germline CDR1 is SGDLS and CDR2 YYNGEE. This CDR3 contains 14 residues. V dropped 0 bases and J dropped 0 bases, with 7 bases sitting between them. DNA for the CDR3: TGTGCCAGCAGCGTAGGCGACAGCTCCTACGAGCAGTACTTC. It is translated as CASSVGDSSYEQYF.

The rearrangement links TRBV5-4 to TRBJ1-1; D is unresolved. V was cut by 3 bases and J by 3 bases, with 9 bases left in between. The CDR3 spans 13 residues. Looked up from germline, CDR1 is SGHNT and CDR2 is YYREEE (reference sequence). CDR3 nucleotide sequence: TGTGCCAGCAGCTGGGCCGTCGACACTGAAGCTTTCTTT. Residues: CASSWAVDTEAFF.

This clone was detected only a few times. The chain carries TRBV4-1 and TRBJ1-1; D is perhaps TRBD1 (6 bases). Per germline, CDR1 MGHRA and CDR2 YSYEKL. V was cut by 3 bases and J by 0 bases, with 11 bases left in between. The CDR3 is made up of 15 amino acids. The CDR3: CASSQGGDMNTEAFF. CDR3 coding DNA: TGCGCCAGCAGCCAGGGGGGGGACATGAACACTGAAGCTTTCTTT.

The table lists this clone with a few counts. The CDR3 DNA reads as TGCGCCAGCAGCTTTGGAGGGTACAATGAGCAGTTCTTC. Protein: CASSFGGYNEQFF. The gene calls are TRBV5-1 and TRBJ2-1, with D tentatively TRBD2 (6 bases). The CDR3 is made up of 13 amino acids. V was shortened by 2 bases and J by 4 bases, with 7 bases between the two germline ends. Looked up from germline, CDR1 is SGHRS and CDR2 is YFSETQ.

This chain joins TRBV5-4 and TRBJ2-5, with TRBD2 identical over 8 bases. V gave up 1 base and J gave up 2 bases; unmatched junction bases: 7. Germline CDR1 and CDR2: SGHNT and YYREEE (reference sequence). The CDR3 runs to 16 residues. CDR3 DNA sequence: TGTGCCAGCAGCTTGTGGGCGGGAGGAATACAAGAGACCCAGTACTTC. Protein product: CASSLWAGGIQETQYF.

This rearrangement joins TRBV11-1 to TRBJ2-6; the D gene is possibly TRBD1 (6 bases). Trimming stripped 5 bases from V and 4 bases from J, with 15 bases between. The CDR3 sequence is 16 residues long. Germline CDR1 SGHAT, CDR2 FQDESV (reference sequence). CDR3 sequence (DNA): TGTGCCAGCAGCCAAGAACAGGGCTCCGGGGCCAACGTCCTGACTTTC. Protein sequence: CASSQEQGSGANVLTF.

About this clone itself: This sequence is one base from a far larger clone and is likely a read error. The same CDR3 is also encoded by other DNA sequences in this sample. The V gene is TRBV6-5, the J gene TRBJ2-5; TRBD1 is a possible D gene (6 bases). CDR3 length: 14 amino acids. In germline, CDR1 is MNHEY, CDR2 SVGAGI. Here the CDR3 DNA reads TGCGCCAGCAGTTCCTCGACAGGTTCTTGGGCCCAGTACTTC. It specifies CASSSSTGSWAQYF.

The V and J genes are TRBV29-1 and TRBJ2-7, with D possibly being TRBD2 (5 bases). Trimming pared 6 bases from V and 3 bases from J, leaving 15 bases between. The CDR3 has 13 amino acids. Per germline, CDR1 SQVTM and CDR2 ANQGSEA. The CDR3 DNA follows: TGCAGCGTCCTGGACGGGGATCTCTACGAGCAGTACTTC. This translates into CSVLDGDLYEQYF.

The chain employs TRBV6-1 and TRBJ2-1; the match to TRBD1 covers 9 bases. Trimming at V came to 4 bases and at J to 6 bases, leaving 4 bases not matched to a gene. The germline V gene has CDR1 MNHNS and CDR2 SASEGT. The CDR3 contains 14 residues. The CDR3 loop reads CASSAGTGSNEQFF. Here the CDR3 DNA reads TGTGCCAGCAGTGCCGGGACAGGGTCCAATGAGCAGTTCTTC.

The J gene is TRBJ2-7, the V gene TRBV5-1; 9 positions match TRBD1. The CDR3 is 14 residues long. The trim removed 4 bases at V and 5 bases at J, leaving 7 bases unmatched. Germline V CDR1 and CDR2: SGHRS, YFSETQ. The CDR3 sequence is CASSGRTGDNEQYF. In DNA form, the CDR3 reads TGCGCCAGCAGCGGACGGACAGGGGATAACGAGCAGTACTTC.

The chain carries TRBV11-2 and TRBJ1-3, with TRBD1 identical over 8 bases. Germline V gene sequence: CDR1 SGHAT, CDR2 FQNNGV. This CDR3 is built from 16 residues. V gave up 2 bases and J gave up 4 bases; unmatched junction bases: 7. The CDR3 loop is CASSLLGQAAGNTIYF. In DNA form, the CDR3 reads TGTGCCAGCAGCTTATTGGGACAGGCTGCGGGAAACACCATATATTTT.